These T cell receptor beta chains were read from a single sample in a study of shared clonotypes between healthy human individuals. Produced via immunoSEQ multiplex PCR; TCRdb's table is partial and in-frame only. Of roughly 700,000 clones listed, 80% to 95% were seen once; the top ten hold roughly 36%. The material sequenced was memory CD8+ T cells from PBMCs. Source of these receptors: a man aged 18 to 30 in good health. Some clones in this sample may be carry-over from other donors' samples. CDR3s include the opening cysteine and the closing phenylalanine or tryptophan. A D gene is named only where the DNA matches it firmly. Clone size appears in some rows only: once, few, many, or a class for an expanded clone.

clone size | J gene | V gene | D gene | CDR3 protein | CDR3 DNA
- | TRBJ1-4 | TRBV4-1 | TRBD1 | CASSQDPPGGVEKLFF | TGCGCCAGCAGCCAAGATCCCCCAGGGGGCGTTGAAAAACTGTTTTTT
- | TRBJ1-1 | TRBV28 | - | CASSFRVAGNEAFF | TGTGCCAGCAGTTTTCGGGTGGCTGGAAATGAAGCTTTCTTT
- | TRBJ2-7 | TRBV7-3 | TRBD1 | CASSYRDRGLYEQYF | TGTGCCAGCAGCTACCGGGACAGGGGGCTTTACGAGCAGTACTTC
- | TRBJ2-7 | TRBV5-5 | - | CASRFLPREEQYF | TGTGCCAGCAGATTTTTGCCGAGGGAAGAGCAGTACTTC
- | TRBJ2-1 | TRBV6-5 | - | CASSRSESSYNEQFF | TGTGCCAGCTCCCGTAGCGAAAGCTCCTACAATGAGCAGTTCTTC
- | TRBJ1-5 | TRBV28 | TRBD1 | CASTPPEDRGRLGNQPQHF | TGTGCCAGCACCCCCCCGGAAGACAGGGGGCGCCTGGGCAATCAGCCCCAGCATTTT
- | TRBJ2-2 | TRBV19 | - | CASSIKGITGELFF | TGTGCCAGTAGTATTAAAGGTATCACCGGGGAGCTGTTTTTT
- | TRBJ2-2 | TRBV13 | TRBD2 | CASSPFRSGGANTGELFF | TGTGCCAGCAGCCCTTTTCGTTCGGGAGGGGCGAACACCGGGGAGCTGTTTTTT
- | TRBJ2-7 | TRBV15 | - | CATSITPTGYEQYF | TGTGCCACCAGCATAACCCCGACCGGCTACGAGCAGTACTTC
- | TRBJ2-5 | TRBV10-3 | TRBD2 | CAISDPFREGVLQETQYF | TGTGCCATCAGTGACCCCTTCCGGGAGGGGGTACTACAAGAGACCCAGTACTTC
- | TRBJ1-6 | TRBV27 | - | CASSMAAGGSYNSPLHF | TGTGCCAGCTCAATGGCAGCCGGGGGCTCCTATAATTCACCCCTCCACTTT
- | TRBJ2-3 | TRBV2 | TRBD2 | CASSSWEGTYSSTDTQYF | TGTGCCAGCAGTAGCTGGGAGGGGACCTACTCTAGCACAGATACGCAGTATTTT
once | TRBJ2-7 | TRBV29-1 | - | CSANGLAGVGYEQYF | TGCAGCGCAAATGGACTTGCTGGTGTTGGGTACGAGCAGTACTTC
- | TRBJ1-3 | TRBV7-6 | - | CASSLFQRTVGNTIYF | TGTGCCAGCAGCTTATTCCAACGGACAGTGGGAAACACCATATATTTT
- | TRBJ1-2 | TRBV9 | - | CASSPTARNYGYTF | TGTGCCAGCAGCCCCACGGCGCGTAACTATGGCTACACCTTC
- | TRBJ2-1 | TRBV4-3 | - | CASSQTHLRNEQFF | TGCGCCAGCAGCCAGACCCATCTTCGGAATGAGCAGTTCTTC
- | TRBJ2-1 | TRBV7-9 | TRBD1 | CASRLDRGLDEQFF | TGTGCCAGCAGGTTAGACAGGGGGTTAGATGAGCAGTTCTTC
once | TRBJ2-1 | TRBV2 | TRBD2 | CAITSGAYNEQFF | TGTGCCATTACTAGCGGGGCCTACAATGAGCAGTTCTTC
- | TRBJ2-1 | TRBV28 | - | CASSVGQLRANEQFF | TGTGCCAGCAGTGTTGGACAGCTCCGCGCCAATGAGCAGTTCTTC
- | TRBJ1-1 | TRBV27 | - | CASSLWGRPGVGTEAFF | TGTGCCAGCAGTTTATGGGGCAGGCCCGGAGTAGGGACTGAAGCTTTCTTT
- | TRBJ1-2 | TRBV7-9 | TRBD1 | CASSGPTGGEFGYTF | TGTGCCAGCAGCGGACCGACAGGGGGCGAGTTTGGCTACACCTTC
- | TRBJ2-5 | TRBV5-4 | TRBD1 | CASSLDRATRETQYF | TGTGCCAGCAGCCTGGACAGGGCCACGAGGGAGACCCAGTACTTC
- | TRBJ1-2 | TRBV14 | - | CASSQGNRGTIYGYTF | TGTGCCAGCAGCCAGGGTAATAGGGGCACCATCTATGGCTACACCTTC
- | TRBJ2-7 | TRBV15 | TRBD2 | CATSRDHRKREWSYEQYF | TGTGCCACCAGCAGAGATCATCGGAAGCGGGAGTGGTCGTACGAGCAGTACTTC
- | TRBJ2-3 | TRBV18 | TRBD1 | CASSPWDRVADTQYF | TGTGCCAGCTCACCATGGGACAGGGTAGCAGATACGCAGTATTTT
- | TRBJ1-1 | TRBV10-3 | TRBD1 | CAISPGGKNTEAFF | TGTGCCATCAGCCCAGGGGGCAAGAACACTGAAGCTTTCTTT
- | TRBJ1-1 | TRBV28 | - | CASSLKQARTEAFF | TGTGCCAGCAGTTTAAAACAGGCCAGGACTGAAGCTTTCTTT
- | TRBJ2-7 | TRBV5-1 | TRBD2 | CASSFLAGEAYEQYF | TGCGCCAGCAGTTTTCTAGCGGGAGAAGCTTACGAGCAGTACTTC
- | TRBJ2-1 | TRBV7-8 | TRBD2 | CASSLALSFSGIPGGQFF | TGTGCCAGCAGCTTAGCATTGTCATTTAGCGGGATCCCCGGCGGGCAGTTCTTC
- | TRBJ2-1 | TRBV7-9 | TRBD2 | CASSSPGTSLNEQFF | TGTGCCAGCAGCTCCCCCGGGACTAGCTTGAATGAGCAGTTCTTC
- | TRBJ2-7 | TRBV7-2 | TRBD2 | CASSLAVTSGSSYEQYF | TGTGCCAGCAGCTTAGCGGTCACTAGCGGGAGCTCCTACGAGCAGTACTTC
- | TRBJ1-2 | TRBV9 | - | CASSVGRYPYGYTF | TGTGCCAGCAGCGTAGGACGGTACCCTTATGGCTACACCTTC
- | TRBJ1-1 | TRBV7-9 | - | CASSLTAGLNTEAFF | TGTGCCAGCAGCTTAACGGCAGGCTTGAACACTGAAGCTTTCTTT
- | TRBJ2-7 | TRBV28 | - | CASSFSPANYEQYF | TGTGCCAGCAGTTTTAGCCCCGCAAATTACGAGCAGTACTTC
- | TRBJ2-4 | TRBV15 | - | CATSRARSQDRKNIQYF | TGTGCCACCAGCAGAGCTAGGTCCCAAGACAGAAAAAACATTCAGTACTTC
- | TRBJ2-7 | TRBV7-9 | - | CASTGGGGSYEQYF | TGTGCCAGCACCGGTGGGGGCGGGTCCTACGAGCAGTACTTC
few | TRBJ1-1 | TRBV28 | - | CASSSGYNEAFF | TGTGCCAGCAGTTCCGGCTACAATGAAGCTTTCTTT
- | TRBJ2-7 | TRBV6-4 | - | CASSPVAGAYEQYF | TGTGCCAGCAGCCCAGTGGCAGGGGCCTACGAGCAGTACTTC
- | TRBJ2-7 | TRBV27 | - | CASSGIDSVPYEQYF | TGTGCCAGCAGTGGAATCGACAGTGTGCCCTACGAGCAGTACTTC
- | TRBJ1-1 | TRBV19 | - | CASSMTGMNTEAFF | TGTGCCAGTAGTATGACGGGTATGAACACTGAAGCTTTCTTT
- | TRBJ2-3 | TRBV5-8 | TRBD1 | CASSSGTGDPDTQYF | TGTGCCAGCAGCTCCGGGACAGGGGACCCAGATACGCAGTATTTT
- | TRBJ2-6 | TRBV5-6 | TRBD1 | CASSLATGGISGANVLTF | TGTGCCAGCAGCTTGGCTACAGGGGGTATATCTGGGGCCAACGTCCTGACTTTC
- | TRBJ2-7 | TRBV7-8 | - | CASSLGGRSYEQYF | TGTGCCAGCAGCTTGGGGGGACGGTCCTACGAGCAGTACTTC
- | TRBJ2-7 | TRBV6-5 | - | CASSYSQAAYEQYF | TGTGCCAGCAGTTACTCGCAGGCAGCCTACGAGCAGTACTTC
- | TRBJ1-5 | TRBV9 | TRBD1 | CASSPTGGNQPQHF | TGTGCCAGCAGCCCAACAGGGGGGAATCAGCCCCAGCATTTT
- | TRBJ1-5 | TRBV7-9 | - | CASSLGPGGNQPQHF | TGTGCCAGCAGCTTAGGACCCGGCGGCAATCAGCCCCAGCATTTT
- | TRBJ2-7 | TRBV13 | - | CASSSQGEQYF | TGTGCCAGCAGCTCTCAGGGCGAGCAGTACTTC
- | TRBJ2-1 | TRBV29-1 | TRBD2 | CSVESPAGGSYNEQFF | TGCAGCGTTGAATCCCCTGCGGGAGGGTCCTACAATGAGCAGTTCTTC
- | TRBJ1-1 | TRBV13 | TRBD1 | CASSLPPGGPTEAFF | TGTGCCAGCAGCTTACCCCCAGGGGGGCCCACTGAAGCTTTCTTT
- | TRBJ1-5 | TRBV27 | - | CASSLSPGMNQPQHF | TGTGCCAGCAGTTTATCCCCAGGGATGAATCAGCCCCAGCATTTT
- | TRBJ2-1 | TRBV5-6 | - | CASSVTKREQFF | TGTGCCAGCAGCGTGACTAAAAGAGAGCAGTTCTTC
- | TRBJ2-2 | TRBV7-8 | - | CASSFGMATGELFF | TGTGCCAGCAGCTTCGGGATGGCCACCGGGGAGCTGTTTTTT
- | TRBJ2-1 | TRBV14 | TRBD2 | CASSQDWGLAESSYNEQFF | TGTGCCAGCAGCCAAGATTGGGGACTAGCGGAAAGCTCCTACAATGAGCAGTTCTTC
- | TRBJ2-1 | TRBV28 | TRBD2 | CASKIAGESNEQFF | TGTGCCAGCAAAATAGCGGGAGAATCCAATGAGCAGTTCTTC
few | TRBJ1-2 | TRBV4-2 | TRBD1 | CASSQEDRGSYGYTF | TGTGCCAGCAGCCAAGAGGACAGGGGGTCCTATGGCTACACCTTC
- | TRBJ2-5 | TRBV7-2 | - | CASSTQRFQETQYF | TGTGCCAGCAGCACCCAGAGATTCCAAGAGACCCAGTACTTC
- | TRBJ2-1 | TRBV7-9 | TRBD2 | CASRALTSGEYNEQFF | TGTGCCAGCAGAGCCCTCACTAGCGGAGAGTACAATGAGCAGTTCTTC
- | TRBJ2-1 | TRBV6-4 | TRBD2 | CASSAGGPNEQFF | TGTGCCAGCAGTGCGGGAGGGCCCAATGAGCAGTTCTTC